This T cell receptor (beta chain) emerged from a study of blood T cell repertoires in COVID-19. The assay was immunoSEQ multiplex PCR, and TCRdb's table has in-frame clones only and misses some. The table shows approximately 220,000 clones, with approximately 90% occurring only once. The CDR3 has 11 residues. This receptor was identified in a woman aged 40 to 50 with acute COVID-19. Sequences were obtained from PBMCs or T cells enriched from blood (not recorded which). This chain uses TRBV21-1 with TRBJ2-7; the table gives TRBD2 as D, unverified against the DNA. TRBV21-1 is classified as a pseudogene. CDR3: CASSKVNEQYF. The CDR3 DNA reads TGTGCCAGCAGCAAAGTAAACGAGCAGTACTTC.